This T cell receptor (beta chain) was profiled in a study of cytomegalovirus exposure and HLA in healthy donors. Study observations and caveats: Reportedly, HLA-A and HLA-B alleles of most subjects were accurately predicted from TCR beta. TCR sequences were mostly rare, though some public TCRs occurred in many donors.

Primers for the PCR totalled 60 Vbeta and 13 Jbeta. Profiled with immunoSEQ multiplex PCR; TCRdb holds only in-frame clones, not every one. Of 120,000 to 150,000 clones listed, 79% were seen once; the top ten hold more than 0.95%. In the case of this clone: No antigen is known for it. The sample carries other DNA sequences with the same CDR3.

The V end lost 6 bases, the J end lost 9 bases, and 20 bases lay between the germline ends. The CDR3 consists of 14 residues. Germline values: CDR1 MRHNA, CDR2 SNTAGT. Sequenced: PBMCs. The sequence derives from a man aged 18 to 30 in good health and CMV-seronegative. The genes are TRBV6-4 and TRBJ1-1, with unresolved D. CDR3 bases: TGTGCCAGCAGGGCAATGGCAGTGTCGAAACAAGCTTTCTTT. Its translation is CASRAMAVSKQAFF.